The 5 T cell receptor beta chains below all came from one sample that was sequenced in a study of T cell responses to AZD1222 COVID-19 vaccine. The data were produced by immunoSEQ multiplex PCR, yet TCRdb's version contains in-frame clones alone and is incomplete. The table shows some 150,000 clones, with roughly nine tenths occurring only once. Here the sequenced sample was peripheral blood, taken after recovery from COVID-19. The receptors were sampled from an adult who had recovered from COVID-19.

A note on this clone: The same CDR3 is also encoded by other DNA sequences in this sample. V gene TRBV5-1 combines with J gene TRBJ1-5; the D is unclear. The V end lost 0 bases, the J end lost 3 bases, and 7 bases lay between the germline ends. CDR1 SGHRS and CDR2 YFSETQ come from the germline V gene. The CDR3 length is 14 residues. CDR3 bases: TGCGCCAGCAGCTTGGGACGGCCCAATCAGCCCCAGCATTTT. The encoded protein is CASSLGRPNQPQHF.

This rearrangement joins TRBV5-1 to TRBJ1-1, with D hard to call. V was shortened by 1 base and J by 0 bases, with 13 bases between the two germline ends. Per germline, CDR1 SGHRS and CDR2 YFSETQ. The CDR3 is made up of 16 amino acids. The CDR3, as DNA: TGCGCCAGCAGCTTGAGTCCGGGAACCATGAACACTGAAGCTTTCTTT. Translating gives CASSLSPGTMNTEAFF. Supplemented by reference TRBV5-1 and TRBJ1-1, the full variable domain reads KAGVTQTPRYLIKTRGQQVTLSCSPISGHRSVSWYQQTPGQGLQFLFEYFSETQRNKGNFPGRFSGRQFSNSRSEMNVSTLELGDSALYLCASSLSPGTMNTEAFFGQGTRLTVV.

CDR3 DNA: TGTGCCAGCAGCGGGCCACTAGCGGGAGAAGTGTTTGGGTCCTACAATGAGCAGTTCTTC. It translates to CASSGPLAGEVFGSYNEQFF. This chain uses TRBV13 with TRBJ2-1, with 11 positions matching TRBD2. V dropped 5 bases and J dropped 1; count of bases not matched to a gene: 16. Per germline, CDR1 PRHDT and CDR2 FYEKMQ (reference sequence). The length of the CDR3 is 20 residues.

The CDR3 sequence is CATSLTSYRPGAQYF. The DNA of the CDR3 is TGTGCCACCTCGTTGACTAGCTACCGACCGGGGGCCCAGTACTTC. The rearrangement links TRBV19 to TRBJ2-5; 7 nucleotides align to TRBD2. This CDR3 has 15 amino acids. After removal of 10 bases from V and 9 bases from J, the junction contained 20 bases not matched to a gene. Per germline, CDR1 LNHDA and CDR2 SQIVND (reference sequence).

This clone came up many times. The genes are TRBV6-5 and TRBJ2-7; tentative D call: TRBD1 (6 bases). V dropped 7 bases and J dropped 5 bases, with 12 bases sitting between them. Germline V lookup: CDR1 MNHEY, CDR2 SVGAGI. The CDR3 length is 12 residues. The CDR3 spells CASTMTGDEQYF. Here the CDR3 DNA reads TGTGCCAGCACTATGACAGGAGACGAGCAGTACTTC.